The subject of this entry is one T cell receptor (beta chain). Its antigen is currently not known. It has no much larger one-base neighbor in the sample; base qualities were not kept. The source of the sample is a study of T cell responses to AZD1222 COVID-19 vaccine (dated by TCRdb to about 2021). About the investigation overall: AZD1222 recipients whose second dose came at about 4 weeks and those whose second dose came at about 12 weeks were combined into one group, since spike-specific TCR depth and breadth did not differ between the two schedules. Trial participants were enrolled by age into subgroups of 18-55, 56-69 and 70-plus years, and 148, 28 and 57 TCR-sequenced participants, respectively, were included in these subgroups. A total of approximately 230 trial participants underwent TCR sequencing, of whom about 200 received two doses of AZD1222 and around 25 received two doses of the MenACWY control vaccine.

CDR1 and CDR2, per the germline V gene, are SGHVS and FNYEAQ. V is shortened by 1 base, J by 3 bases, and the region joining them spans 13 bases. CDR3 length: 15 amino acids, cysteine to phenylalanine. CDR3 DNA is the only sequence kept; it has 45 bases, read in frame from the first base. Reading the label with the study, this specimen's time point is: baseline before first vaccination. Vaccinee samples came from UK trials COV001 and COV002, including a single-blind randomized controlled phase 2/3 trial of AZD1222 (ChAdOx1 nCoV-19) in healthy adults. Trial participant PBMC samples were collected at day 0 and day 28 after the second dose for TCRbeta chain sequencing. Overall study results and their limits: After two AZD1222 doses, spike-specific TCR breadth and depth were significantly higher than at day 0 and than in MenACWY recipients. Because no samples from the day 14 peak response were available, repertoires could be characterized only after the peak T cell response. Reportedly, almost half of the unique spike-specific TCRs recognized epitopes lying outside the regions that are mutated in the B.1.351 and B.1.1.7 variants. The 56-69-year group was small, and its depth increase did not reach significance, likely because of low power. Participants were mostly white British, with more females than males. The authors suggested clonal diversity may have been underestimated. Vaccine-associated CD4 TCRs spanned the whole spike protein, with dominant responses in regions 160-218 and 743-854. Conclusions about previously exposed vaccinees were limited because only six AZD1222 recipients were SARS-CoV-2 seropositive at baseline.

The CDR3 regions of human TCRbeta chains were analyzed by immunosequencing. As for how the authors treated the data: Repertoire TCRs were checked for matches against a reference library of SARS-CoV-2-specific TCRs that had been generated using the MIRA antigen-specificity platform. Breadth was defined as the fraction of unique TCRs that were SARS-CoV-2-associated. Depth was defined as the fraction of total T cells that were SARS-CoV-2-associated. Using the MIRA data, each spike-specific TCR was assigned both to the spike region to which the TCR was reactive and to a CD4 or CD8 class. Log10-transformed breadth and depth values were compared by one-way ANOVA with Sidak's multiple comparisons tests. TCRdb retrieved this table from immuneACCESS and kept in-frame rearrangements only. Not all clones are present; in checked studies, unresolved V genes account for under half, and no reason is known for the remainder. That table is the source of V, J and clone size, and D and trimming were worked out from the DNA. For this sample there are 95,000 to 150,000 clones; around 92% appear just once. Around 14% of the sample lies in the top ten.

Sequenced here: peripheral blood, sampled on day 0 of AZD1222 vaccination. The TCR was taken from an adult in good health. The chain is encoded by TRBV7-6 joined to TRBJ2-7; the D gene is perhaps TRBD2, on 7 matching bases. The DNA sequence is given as TGTGCCAGCAGCTTAGGGGGGGGGCCTCTCTACGAGCAGTACTTC. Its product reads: CASSLGGGPLYEQYF.